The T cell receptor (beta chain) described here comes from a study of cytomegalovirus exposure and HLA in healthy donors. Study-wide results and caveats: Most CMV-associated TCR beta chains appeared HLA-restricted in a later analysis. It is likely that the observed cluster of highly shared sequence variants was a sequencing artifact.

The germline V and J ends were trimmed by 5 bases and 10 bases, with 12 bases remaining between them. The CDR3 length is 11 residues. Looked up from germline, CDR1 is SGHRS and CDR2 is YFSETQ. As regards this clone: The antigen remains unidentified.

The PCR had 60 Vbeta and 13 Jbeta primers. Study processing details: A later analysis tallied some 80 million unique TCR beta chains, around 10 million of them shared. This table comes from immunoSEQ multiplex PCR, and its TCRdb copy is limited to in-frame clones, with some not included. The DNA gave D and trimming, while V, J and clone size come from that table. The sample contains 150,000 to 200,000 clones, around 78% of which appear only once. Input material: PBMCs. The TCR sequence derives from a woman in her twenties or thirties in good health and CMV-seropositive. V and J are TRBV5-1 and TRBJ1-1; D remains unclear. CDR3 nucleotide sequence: TGCGCCAGCAGTTCGACTGTGGGAGCTTTCTTT. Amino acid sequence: CASSSTVGAFF.